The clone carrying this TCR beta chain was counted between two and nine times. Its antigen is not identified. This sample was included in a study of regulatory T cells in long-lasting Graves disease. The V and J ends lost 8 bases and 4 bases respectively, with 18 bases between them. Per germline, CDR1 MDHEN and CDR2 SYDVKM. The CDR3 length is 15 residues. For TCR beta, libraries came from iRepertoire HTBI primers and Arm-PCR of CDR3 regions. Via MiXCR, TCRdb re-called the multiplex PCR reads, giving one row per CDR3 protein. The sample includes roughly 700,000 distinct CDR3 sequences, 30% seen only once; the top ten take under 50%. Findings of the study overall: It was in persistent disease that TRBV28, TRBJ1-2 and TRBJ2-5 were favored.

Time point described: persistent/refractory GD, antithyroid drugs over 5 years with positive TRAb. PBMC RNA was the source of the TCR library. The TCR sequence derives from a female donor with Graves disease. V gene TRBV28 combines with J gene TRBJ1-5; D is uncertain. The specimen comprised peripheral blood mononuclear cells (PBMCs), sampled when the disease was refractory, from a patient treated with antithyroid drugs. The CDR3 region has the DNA TGTGCCAGCCAGCCCCCCGGGGATCTTAATCAGCCCCAGCATTTT. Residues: CASQPPGDLNQPQHF.